This T cell receptor (beta chain) was documented in a study of glioma-infiltrating T cells (dated by TCRdb to the mid-2010s). Describing the broader study: TCR alpha- and beta-chain repertoires were sequenced from glioma tissue, non-neoplastic brain tissue and matched peripheral blood mononuclear cells. Each tissue-infiltrating repertoire was compared with the same patient's peripheral blood repertoire to measure divergence between tissue and blood T-cell populations. The paired cohort was made up of three low-grade glioma patients, seven to nine primary glioblastoma patients and three non-glioma patients who contributed non-neoplastic brain tissue. The study at large found these results: Very few CDR3 sequences were found to be shared between tissue and blood, and this scarcity was attributed to high CDR3 diversity and limited sampling. The group comparisons were based on small numbers of patients: three non-neoplastic, three low-grade glioma and seven to nine glioblastoma patients. VJ-independent divergence between tissue and blood was lower than expected in non-neoplastic patients but higher than expected in all gliomas, particularly low-grade gliomas.

Comments on this clonotype: This clone's antigen is unknown. A much larger clone differs by one base, so this may be a read error.

The iRepertoire nested amplicon-rescue multiplex PCR (arm-PCR) platform was used to amplify TCR alpha and beta CDR3 regions from RNA. One-step reverse transcription and amplification used about 100-400 ng of tissue mRNA or PBMC total RNA as input. After bead purification, a secondary multiplex PCR added Illumina adapters, and libraries were gel-purified between 200 and 400 bp. The libraries contained internal 6-nucleotide barcodes that were used for demultiplexing. Sequencing of the libraries was done on an Illumina MiSeq using 2x220 or 2x250 nucleotide paired-end reads. As for how the authors treated the data: Paired reads were merged using FLASH 1.2.11 and aligned with BWA-MEM to the GRCh37 human genome, and TRA and TRB reads were then extracted. For V and J assignment, an IMGT-derived reference of cassette sequences and CDR3 motifs that included pseudogenes was used. Reads were translated in three frames, and productive CDR3s were defined by a C…FGXG motif without stop codons. Clonotypes were defined as unique combinations of V-J cassette pair and CDR3 amino acid sequence. Reads were filtered by Hamming distance, with the threshold set by the sequence error rate of each sample in mapped regions. The raw public data were reprocessed by TCRdb itself: fastp quality trimming at Q25, MiXCR clonotype calling, in-frame beta chains only. Each entry merges the rows of one CDR3 protein and shows their most common DNA and genes. Here the V and J calls rest on TCRdb's processing, not on the authors' analysis. The sample yields roughly 100,000 distinct CDR3 sequences; 25% to 35% were counted once. The ten most abundant clones make up 44% of the sample.

Sample: glioma tissue, nonneoplastic brain tissue, or PBMCs (not recorded which). The sequence derives from a human donor with low-grade glioma or glioblastoma, undergoing nonglioma brain surgery, or in good health (not recorded which).

The CDR3 reads CASSLQRGNNDQFF. In nucleotides, the sequence is TGTGCCAGCAGTTTACAGCGGGGTAACAATGATCAGTTCTTC. In this chain, TRBV28 is recombined with TRBJ2-1, with 7 bases matching TRBD2. CDR1 and CDR2, per the germline V gene, are MDHEN and SYDVKM. The CDR3 runs 14 amino acids, cysteine and phenylalanine included. Only the CDR3 portion is preserved as DNA: 42 bases, with reading frame beginning at the first base. Outside the CDR3, residues come from the reference TRBV28 and TRBJ2-1 proteins, so the full variable domain is: DVKVTQSSRYLVKRTGEKVFLECVQDMDHENMFWYRQDPGLGLRLIYFSYDVKMKEKGDIPEGYSVSREKKERFSLILESASTNQTSMYLCASSLQRGNNDQFFGPGTRLTVL.